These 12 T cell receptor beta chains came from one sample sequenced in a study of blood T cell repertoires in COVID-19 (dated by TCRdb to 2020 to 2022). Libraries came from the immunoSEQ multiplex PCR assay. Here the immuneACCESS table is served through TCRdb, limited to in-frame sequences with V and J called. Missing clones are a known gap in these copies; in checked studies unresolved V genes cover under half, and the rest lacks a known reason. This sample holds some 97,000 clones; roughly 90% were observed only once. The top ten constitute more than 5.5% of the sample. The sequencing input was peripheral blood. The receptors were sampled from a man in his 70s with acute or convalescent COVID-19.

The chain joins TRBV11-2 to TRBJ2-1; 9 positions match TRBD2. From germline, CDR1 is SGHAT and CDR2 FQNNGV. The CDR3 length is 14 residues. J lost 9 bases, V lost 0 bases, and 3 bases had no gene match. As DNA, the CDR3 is TGTGCCAGCAGCTTAGAGCGGGGGGGCGCTGAGCAGTTCTTC. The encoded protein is CASSLERGGAEQFF.

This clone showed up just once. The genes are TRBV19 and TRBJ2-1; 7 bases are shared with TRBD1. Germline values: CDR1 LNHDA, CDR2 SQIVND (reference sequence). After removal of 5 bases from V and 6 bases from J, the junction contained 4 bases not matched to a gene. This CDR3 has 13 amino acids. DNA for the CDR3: TGTGCCAGTAGTGGGACAGTAGCCAATGAGCAGTTCTTC. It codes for CASSGTVANEQFF.

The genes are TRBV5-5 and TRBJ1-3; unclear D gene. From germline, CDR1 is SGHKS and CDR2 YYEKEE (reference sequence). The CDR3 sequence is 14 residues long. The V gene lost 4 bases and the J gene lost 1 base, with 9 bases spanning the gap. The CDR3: CASSATVSGNTIYF. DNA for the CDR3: TGTGCCAGCAGCGCCACAGTGTCTGGAAACACCATATATTTT.

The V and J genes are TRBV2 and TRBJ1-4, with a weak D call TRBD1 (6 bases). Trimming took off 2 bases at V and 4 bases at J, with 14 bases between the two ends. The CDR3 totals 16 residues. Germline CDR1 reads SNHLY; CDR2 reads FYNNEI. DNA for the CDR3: TGTGCCAGCAGTGAATTGGGGGCGCGGGTTAATGAAAAACTGTTTTTT. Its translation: CASSELGARVNEKLFF.

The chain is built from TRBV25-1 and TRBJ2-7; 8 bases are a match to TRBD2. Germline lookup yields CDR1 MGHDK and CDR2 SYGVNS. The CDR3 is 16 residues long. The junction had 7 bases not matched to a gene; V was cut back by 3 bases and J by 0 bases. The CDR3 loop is CASSDLAGKSSYEQYF. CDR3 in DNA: TGTGCCAGCAGTGATTTAGCGGGAAAAAGCTCCTACGAGCAGTACTTC.

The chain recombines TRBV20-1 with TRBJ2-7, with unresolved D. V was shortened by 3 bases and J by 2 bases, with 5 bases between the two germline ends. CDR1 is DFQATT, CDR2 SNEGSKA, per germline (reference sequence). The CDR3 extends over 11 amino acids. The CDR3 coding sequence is TGCAGTGCTAGGGAGACCTACGAGCAGTACTTC. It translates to CSARETYEQYF.

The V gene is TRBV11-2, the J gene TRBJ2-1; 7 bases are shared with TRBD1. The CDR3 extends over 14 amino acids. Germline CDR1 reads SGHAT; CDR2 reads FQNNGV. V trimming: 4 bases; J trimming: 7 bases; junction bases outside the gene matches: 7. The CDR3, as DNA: TGTGCCAGCAGCTCCACAGGGGTTTGGAATGAGCAGTTCTTC. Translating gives CASSSTGVWNEQFF.

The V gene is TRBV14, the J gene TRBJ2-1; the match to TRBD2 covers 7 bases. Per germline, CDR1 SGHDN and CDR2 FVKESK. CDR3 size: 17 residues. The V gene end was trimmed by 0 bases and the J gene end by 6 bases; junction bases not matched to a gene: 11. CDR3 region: CASSQDWATSSSNEQFF. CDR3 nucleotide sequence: TGTGCCAGCAGCCAAGATTGGGCGACTAGCAGTTCCAATGAGCAGTTCTTC.

Here the CDR3 reads CASSSSWVAGGEQYF. The CDR3 DNA sequence: TGTGCCAGCAGCTCCTCTTGGGTAGCGGGTGGCGAGCAGTACTTC. This chain connects TRBV3-1 (or the pseudogene TRBV3-2) to TRBJ2-7; the match to TRBD2 covers 7 bases. CDR1 and CDR2 (germline): LGHDT, YNNKEL (reference sequence). The junction had 13 bases not matched to a gene; V was cut back by 5 bases and J by 6 bases. The CDR3 totals 15 residues.

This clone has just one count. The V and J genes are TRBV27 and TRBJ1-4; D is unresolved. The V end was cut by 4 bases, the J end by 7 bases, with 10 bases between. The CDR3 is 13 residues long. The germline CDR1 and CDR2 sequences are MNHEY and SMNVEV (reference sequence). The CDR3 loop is CASSWRAREKLFF. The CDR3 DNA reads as TGTGCCAGCAGTTGGAGGGCCCGTGAAAAACTGTTTTTT.

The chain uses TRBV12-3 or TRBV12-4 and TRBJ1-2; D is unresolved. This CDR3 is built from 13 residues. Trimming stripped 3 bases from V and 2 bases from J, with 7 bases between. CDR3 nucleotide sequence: TGTGCCAGCAGTTTGAGGCGAAACTATGGCTACACCTTC. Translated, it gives CASSLRRNYGYTF.

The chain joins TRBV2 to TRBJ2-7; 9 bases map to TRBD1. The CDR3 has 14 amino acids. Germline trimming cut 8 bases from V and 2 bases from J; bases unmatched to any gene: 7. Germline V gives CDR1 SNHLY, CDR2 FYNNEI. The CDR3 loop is CASQRQGEPYEQYF. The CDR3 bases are TGTGCCAGCCAGAGACAGGGGGAACCCTACGAGCAGTACTTC.